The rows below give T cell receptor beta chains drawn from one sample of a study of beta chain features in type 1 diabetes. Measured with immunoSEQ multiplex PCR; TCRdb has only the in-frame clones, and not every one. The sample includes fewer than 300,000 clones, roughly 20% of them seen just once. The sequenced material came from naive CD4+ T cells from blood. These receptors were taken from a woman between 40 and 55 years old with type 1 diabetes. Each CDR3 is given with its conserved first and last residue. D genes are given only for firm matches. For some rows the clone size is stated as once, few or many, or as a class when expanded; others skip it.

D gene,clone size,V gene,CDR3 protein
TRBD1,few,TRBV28,CASSPPTGFGYTF
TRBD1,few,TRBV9,CASSLPGTGYNEQFF
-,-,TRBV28,CASSLQGNYGYTF
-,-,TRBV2,CASVSLAPDTQYF
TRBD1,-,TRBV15,CATSRLRTGGYSADTQYF
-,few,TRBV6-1,CASSDESVSGANVLTF
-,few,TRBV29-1,CSVIWRSSYEQYF
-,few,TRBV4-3,CASSPFRDTSTGGQFF
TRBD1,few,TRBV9,CASSVDRGRDTQYF
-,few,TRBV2,CASSEGVDFSNQPQHF
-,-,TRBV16,CASSQSGGRPYEQYF
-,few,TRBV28,CASSRDNYEQYF
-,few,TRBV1,CTSSQDQPGKNPTSRYEQYF
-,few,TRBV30,CASGEGQGNTEAFF
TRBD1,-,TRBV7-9,CASSLADRGNEAFF
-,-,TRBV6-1,CASSVTTPAEQFF
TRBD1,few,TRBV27,CASSPRDRMGYGYTF
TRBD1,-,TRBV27,CASSFYRDRVGEQYF
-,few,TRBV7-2,CASSLRGLNTEAFF
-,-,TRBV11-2,CASSFIPNEQYF
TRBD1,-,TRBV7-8,CASRSMGQLNTEAFF
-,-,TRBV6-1,CASRNSYNEQFF
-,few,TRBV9,CASSVGAGANTGELFF
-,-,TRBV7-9,CASSHAGRTTKQYF
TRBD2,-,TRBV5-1,CASSLDQTSGRAAPDEQYF
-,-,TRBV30,CAWSVRGITDTQYF
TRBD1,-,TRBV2,CASATGLYTGELFF
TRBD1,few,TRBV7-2,CASSLEGARAPLHF
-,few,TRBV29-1,CSVGQTNQPQHF
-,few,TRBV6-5,CASSTNREGTEAFF
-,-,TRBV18,CASSSDRPGLVGAFF
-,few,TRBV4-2,CASSQRTAEETQYF
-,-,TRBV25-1,CASSTSRGATDTQYF
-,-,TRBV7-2,CASSPSPEAEAFF
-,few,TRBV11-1,CASSLFRSTDTQYF
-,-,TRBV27,CASSLYPTVSNQPQHF
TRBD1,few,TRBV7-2,CASSPGQGNSPLHF
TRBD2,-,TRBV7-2,CASGNRGVGPDTQYF
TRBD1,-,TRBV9,CASSVGTALTYEQYF
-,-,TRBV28,CASSSGWEQYF
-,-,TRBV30,CAWSAQGLYGYTF
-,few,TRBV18,CASSPAASNQPQHF
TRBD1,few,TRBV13,CASSYSGGTTEAFF
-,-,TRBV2,CASSSTWNTEAFF
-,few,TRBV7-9,CASSLLGHSYNEQFF